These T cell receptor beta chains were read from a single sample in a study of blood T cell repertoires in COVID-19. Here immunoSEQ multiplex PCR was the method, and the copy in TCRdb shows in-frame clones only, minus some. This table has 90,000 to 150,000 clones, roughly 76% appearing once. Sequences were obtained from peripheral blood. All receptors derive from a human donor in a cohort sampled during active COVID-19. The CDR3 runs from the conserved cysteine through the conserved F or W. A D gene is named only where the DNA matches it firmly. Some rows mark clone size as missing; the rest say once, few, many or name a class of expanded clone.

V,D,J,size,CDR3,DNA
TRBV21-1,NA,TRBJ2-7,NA,CASSPQRQGSYEQYF,TGTGCCAGCAGCCCCCAAAGACAGGGGTCCTACGAGCAGTACTTC
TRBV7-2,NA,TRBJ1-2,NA,CASSLVRESTYGYTF,TGTGCCAGCAGCTTAGTGCGGGAGAGCACCTATGGCTACACCTTC
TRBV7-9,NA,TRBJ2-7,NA,CASSEAGGGQSYEQYF,TGTGCCAGCAGCGAAGCCGGGGGGGGACAGAGCTACGAGCAGTACTTC
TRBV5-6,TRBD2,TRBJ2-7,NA,CASRYAGLARGEQYF,TGTGCCAGCAGATACGCGGGACTAGCGAGGGGCGAGCAGTACTTC
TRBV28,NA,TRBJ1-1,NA,CASSRGGPNTEAFF,TGTGCCAGCAGCCGCGGCGGGCCGAACACTGAAGCTTTCTTT
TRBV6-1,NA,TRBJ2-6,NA,CASSELSGANVLTF,TGTGCCAGCAGTGAACTCTCTGGGGCCAACGTCCTGACTTTC
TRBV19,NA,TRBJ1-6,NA,CASREGTYNSPLHF,TGTGCCAGTAGAGAGGGCACCTATAATTCACCCCTCCACTTT
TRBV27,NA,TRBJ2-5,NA,CASSLHRKQETQYF,TGTGCCAGCAGTTTACACAGGAAGCAAGAGACCCAGTACTTC
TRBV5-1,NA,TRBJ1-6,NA,CASSWEPGQKTEPLHF,TGCGCCAGCAGCTGGGAACCGGGACAAAAAACGGAACCCCTCCACTTT
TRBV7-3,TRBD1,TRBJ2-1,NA,CASSLSPGTGAPFF,TGTGCCAGCAGCTTGAGTCCCGGGACAGGGGCGCCGTTCTTC
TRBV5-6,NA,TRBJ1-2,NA,CASSLPRYYGYTF,TGTGCCAGCAGCTTACCTAGATACTATGGCTACACCTTC
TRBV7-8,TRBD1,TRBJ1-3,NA,CASTFRAGTGGFFGNTIYF,TGTGCCAGCACCTTCCGTGCCGGGACAGGGGGCTTTTTTGGAAACACCATATATTTT
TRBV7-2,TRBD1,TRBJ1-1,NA,CASSLAQTGGYTEAFF,TGTGCCAGCAGCTTAGCTCAGACAGGGGGCTACACTGAAGCTTTCTTT
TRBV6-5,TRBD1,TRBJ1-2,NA,CASSYSTGNGYTF,TGTGCCAGCAGTTACTCGACAGGGAATGGCTACACCTTC
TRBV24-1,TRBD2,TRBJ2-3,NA,CATSDGTSGPRLADTQYF,TGTGCCACCAGCGATGGGACTAGCGGGCCTAGGTTAGCAGATACGCAGTATTTT
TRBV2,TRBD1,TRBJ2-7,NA,CASSRTGNEQYF,TGTGCCAGCAGTCGGACAGGGAATGAGCAGTACTTC
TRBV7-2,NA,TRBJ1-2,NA,CASSSDRGYGYTF,TGTGCCAGCAGCTCGGACAGAGGATATGGCTACACCTTC
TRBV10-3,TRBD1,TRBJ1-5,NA,CATRRDSSNQPQHF,TGTGCCACCCGACGGGACAGTTCCAATCAGCCCCAGCATTTT
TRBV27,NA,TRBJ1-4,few,CASSLYPWGGTNEKLFF,TGTGCCAGCAGTTTATACCCTTGGGGCGGAACTAATGAAAAACTGTTTTTT
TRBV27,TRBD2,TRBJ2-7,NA,CASSFRPPPGTSGFLSYEQYF,TGTGCCAGCAGTTTCCGCCCCCCTCCCGGGACTAGCGGGTTCTTGTCCTACGAGCAGTACTTC
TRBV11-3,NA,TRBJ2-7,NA,CASSLAGVGYEQYF,TGTGCCAGCAGCTTAGCCGGGGTTGGCTACGAGCAGTACTTC
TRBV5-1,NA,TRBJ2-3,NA,CASSLGQGRGNTNTQYF,TGCGCCAGCAGCTTGGGGCAGGGGAGGGGGAACACAAATACGCAGTATTTT
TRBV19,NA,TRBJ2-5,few,CASKGRVQETQYF,TGTGCCAGTAAAGGCAGGGTACAAGAGACCCAGTACTTC
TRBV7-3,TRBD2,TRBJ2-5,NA,CASSLGREMTQYF,TGTGCCAGCAGCTTAGGGCGGGAGATGACCCAGTACTTC
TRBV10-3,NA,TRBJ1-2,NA,CAIQYDRNYGYTF,TGTGCCATCCAATACGACAGAAACTATGGCTACACCTTC
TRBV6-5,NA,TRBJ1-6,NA,CASRSHGQINSPLHF,TGTGCCAGCAGATCCCACGGACAGATCAATTCACCCCTCCACTTT
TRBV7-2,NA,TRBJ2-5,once,CASSLVPQGSETQYF,TGTGCCAGCAGCTTAGTACCACAGGGTTCTGAGACCCAGTACTTC
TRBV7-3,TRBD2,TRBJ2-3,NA,CASSRGLAGVGTDTQYF,TGTGCCAGCAGCCGGGGACTAGCGGGAGTAGGCACAGATACGCAGTATTTT
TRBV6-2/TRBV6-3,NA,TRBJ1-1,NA,CASSYSGTSLAAFF,TGTGCCAGCAGTTACTCGGGGACATCATTAGCAGCTTTCTTT
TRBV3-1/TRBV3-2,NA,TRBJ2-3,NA,CASSQGAQDTQYF,TGTGCCAGCAGCCAAGGGGCTCAAGATACGCAGTATTTT
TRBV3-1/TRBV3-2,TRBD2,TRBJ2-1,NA,CASSLRQTSGRNNEQFF,TGTGCCAGCAGCCTACGGCAGACTAGCGGGAGGAACAATGAGCAGTTCTTC
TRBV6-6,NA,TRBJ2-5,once,CASSYQRATQETQYF,TGTGCCAGCAGTTACCAGCGGGCAACCCAAGAGACCCAGTACTTC
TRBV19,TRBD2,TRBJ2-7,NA,CASRETSGEQYF,TGTGCCAGTAGGGAGACTAGCGGCGAGCAGTACTTC
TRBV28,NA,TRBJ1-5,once,CASSFYGAGVSNQPQHF,TGTGCCAGCAGTTTTTACGGAGCCGGAGTTAGCAATCAGCCCCAGCATTTT
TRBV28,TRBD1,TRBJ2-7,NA,CAEGQGNEQYF,TGTGCAGAGGGACAGGGAAACGAGCAGTACTTC
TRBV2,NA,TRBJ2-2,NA,CASKEGFLAGELFF,TGTGCCAGCAAGGAGGGCTTCTTGGCCGGGGAGCTGTTTTTT
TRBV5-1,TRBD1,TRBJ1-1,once,CASSLGTGLDTEAFF,TGCGCCAGCAGCTTGGGGACAGGTTTAGACACTGAAGCTTTCTTT
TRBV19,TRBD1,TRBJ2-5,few,CASSIIGQGQETQYF,TGTGCCAGTAGTATTATCGGACAGGGCCAAGAGACCCAGTACTTC
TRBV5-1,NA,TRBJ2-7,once,CASSLGPSGYEQYF,TGCGCCAGCAGCTTGGGTCCCTCAGGGTACGAGCAGTACTTC
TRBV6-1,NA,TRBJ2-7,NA,CASSDRGRYEQYF,TGTGCCAGCAGTGATAGGGGCAGGTACGAGCAGTACTTC
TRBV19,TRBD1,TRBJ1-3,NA,CASTPDRASGNTIYF,TGTGCCAGTACCCCGGACAGGGCCTCTGGAAACACCATATATTTT
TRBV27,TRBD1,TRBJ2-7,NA,CASRGQGSYLEQYF,TGTGCCAGCAGGGGACAGGGATCTTATCTTGAGCAGTACTTC
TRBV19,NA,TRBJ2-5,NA,CASSSRVLARSEETQYF,TGTGCCAGTAGTTCCAGGGTTTTAGCCCGTAGTGAAGAGACCCAGTACTTC
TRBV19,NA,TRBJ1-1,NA,CASSIITGPGKAFF,TGTGCCAGTAGTATTATCACAGGTCCAGGGAAAGCTTTCTTT
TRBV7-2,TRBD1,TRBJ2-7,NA,CASSRGQVSYEQYF,TGTGCCAGCAGCCGGGGACAGGTATCCTACGAGCAGTACTTC
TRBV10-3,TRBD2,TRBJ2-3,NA,CAISAAGLAGGITDTQYF,TGTGCCATCAGTGCCGCGGGACTAGCGGGGGGGATCACAGATACGCAGTATTTT